The rows below give T cell receptor beta chains drawn from one sample of a study of T cell responses to AZD1222 COVID-19 vaccine. This table comes from immunoSEQ multiplex PCR, and its TCRdb copy is limited to in-frame clones, with some not included. Here the sample spans more than 150,000 clones, roughly nine tenths being singletons. Source: peripheral blood, taken on day 0 of AZD1222 vaccination. Source of these receptors: an adult in good health. The CDR3 runs from the conserved cysteine through the conserved F or W. A D gene is named only where the DNA matches it firmly. Where a row states a size, it is once, few, many or the class of an expanded clone; other rows omit it.

clone_size	v_call	j_call	d_call	cdr3_nt	cdr3_aa
NA	TRBV6-6	TRBJ2-3	NA	TGTGCCAGCAGTCCCGGCGCCGGGGACGTTCCCAATACGCAGTATTTT	CASSPGAGDVPNTQYF
NA	TRBV5-5	TRBJ2-3	NA	TGTGCCAGCAGCTTATCCCTATCCGGGAGCGACACAGATACGCAGTATTTT	CASSLSLSGSDTDTQYF
NA	TRBV19	TRBJ1-1	NA	TGTGCCAGTAGGGGCAACACTGAAGCTTTCTTT	CASRGNTEAFF
NA	TRBV10-2	TRBJ2-1	TRBD2	TGCGCCAGCAGTGAGTCCGGGACTAGCGGGAATATTGAGCAGTTCTTC	CASSESGTSGNIEQFF
NA	TRBV7-2	TRBJ1-3	NA	TGTGCCAGCAGCCCGGGAGCCAGAAACACCATATATTTT	CASSPGARNTIYF
NA	TRBV7-2	TRBJ1-1	TRBD1	TGTGCCAGCGCCTCAGGGGGCGTAGGCACTGAAGCTTTCTTT	CASASGGVGTEAFF
NA	TRBV2	TRBJ1-5	NA	TGTGCCAGCAGTGAACAAGGGGGAAGCAATCAGCCCCAGCATTTT	CASSEQGGSNQPQHF
NA	TRBV24-1	TRBJ2-1	TRBD2	TGTGCCACCAGTGACCCTCAAGCGGGAGCGTACAATGAGCAGTTCTTC	CATSDPQAGAYNEQFF
NA	TRBV4-2	TRBJ1-3	NA	TGTGCCAGCAGCCAAGGGCCAGGCGACTCTGGAAACACCATATATTTT	CASSQGPGDSGNTIYF
NA	TRBV7-2	TRBJ2-5	TRBD2	TGTGCCAGCAGCTTCCTAGCGGGGACCCAAGAGACCCAGTACTTC	CASSFLAGTQETQYF
NA	TRBV18	TRBJ2-5	NA	TGTGCCAGCTCAACAGGGTTCCAAGAGACCCAGTACTTC	CASSTGFQETQYF
NA	TRBV4-3	TRBJ2-1	TRBD2	TGCGCCAGCAGCCAACTCGGACTAGCGGGACTCAATGAGCAGTTCTTC	CASSQLGLAGLNEQFF
NA	TRBV5-6	TRBJ1-5	NA	TGTGCCAGCAGCTTGGCTGGCGGAGGGGATCAGCCCCAGCATTTT	CASSLAGGGDQPQHF
NA	TRBV5-6	TRBJ2-1	TRBD2	TGTGCCAGCAGCGACTTACTAGCGGGGGGCTCCTACAATGAGCAGTTCTTC	CASSDLLAGGSYNEQFF
NA	TRBV5-1	TRBJ2-7	TRBD1	TGCGCCAGCAGCGCGGACAGGCACTCCTACGAGCAGTACTTC	CASSADRHSYEQYF
few	TRBV7-3	TRBJ1-1	NA	TGTGCCAGCAGCGAAGGGCTGGGAGACACTGAAGCTTTCTTT	CASSEGLGDTEAFF
NA	TRBV19	TRBJ2-7	NA	TGTGCCAGTAGTATACTAGCCACAGGTGGGTACGAGCAGTACTTC	CASSILATGGYEQYF
NA	TRBV19	TRBJ1-4	TRBD1	TGTGCCAGTAGTATAAGGCACCAGGACAGGGGCGGTAAAGATGAAAAACTGTTTTTT	CASSIRHQDRGGKDEKLFF
NA	TRBV5-6	TRBJ2-7	NA	TGTGCCAGCAGCTTGGTAGAGGTCTACGAGCAGTACTTC	CASSLVEVYEQYF
NA	TRBV21-1	TRBJ1-3	NA	TGTGCCAGCAGCTTGCAAAAGGACAGGGTAGGAAACACCATATATTTT	CASSLQKDRVGNTIYF
NA	TRBV7-2	TRBJ2-7	NA	TGTGCCAGCAGCTTAGCGTGGGCTTCCTACGAGCAGTACTTC	CASSLAWASYEQYF
NA	TRBV12-3/TRBV12-4	TRBJ1-3	NA	TGTGCCAGCAGACCGGTCTCTGGAAACACCATATATTTT	CASRPVSGNTIYF
NA	TRBV11-3	TRBJ2-2	NA	TGTGCCAGCAGCTTAGATATTAACACCGGGGAGCTGTTTTTT	CASSLDINTGELFF
NA	TRBV7-7	TRBJ2-2	NA	TGTGCTAGCAGCTTAGCTACAGCGCCGGGCACCGGGGAGCTGTTTTTT	CASSLATAPGTGELFF
NA	TRBV15	TRBJ2-1	TRBD2	TGTGCCACCAGCAGACAGCGGGAGAGCGAGCAGTTCTTC	CATSRQRESEQFF
NA	TRBV28	TRBJ1-1	NA	NA	CASSFHSTSAFF
few	TRBV6-2/TRBV6-3	TRBJ1-1	TRBD1	TGTGCCAGCAACCCCGGGACAGGGCGAATTAACACTGAAGCTTTCTTT	CASNPGTGRINTEAFF
NA	TRBV24-1	TRBJ2-1	NA	TGTGCCACCAGTGATTTATCTGGGTACAATGAGCAGTTCTTC	CATSDLSGYNEQFF
NA	TRBV30	TRBJ1-4	NA	TGTGCCTGGAGGCCCCCGGGGTTTAATGAAAAACTGTTTTTT	CAWRPPGFNEKLFF
NA	TRBV14	TRBJ2-5	NA	TGTGCCAGCAGCCAAGATGCCACAGACCAAGAGACCCAGTACTTC	CASSQDATDQETQYF
NA	TRBV2	TRBJ1-5	NA	TGTGCCAGCACAGGGGAGATCAATCAGCCCCAGCATTTT	CASTGEINQPQHF
once	TRBV15	TRBJ1-2	NA	TGTGCCACCAGCAGAGATGATAAGAACAACTATGGCTACACCTTC	CATSRDDKNNYGYTF
NA	TRBV7-9	TRBJ2-2	NA	TGTGCCAGCAGAAAAGGTTCCGGGGAGCTGTTTTTT	CASRKGSGELFF
NA	TRBV7-3	TRBJ2-1	NA	TGTGCCAGCAGCTTAGGGGGGAGTGAGCAGTTCTTC	CASSLGGSEQFF
NA	TRBV7-2	TRBJ2-7	TRBD2	TGTGCCAGCAGCAAGAGCGGGAGTGCCTCCTACGAGCAGTACTTC	CASSKSGSASYEQYF
NA	TRBV11-2	TRBJ2-1	TRBD2	TGTGCCAGCGGGAGACTAGCGGGAGGGTACAATGAGCAGTTCTTC	CASGRLAGGYNEQFF
NA	TRBV7-9	TRBJ1-3	NA	TGTGCCAGCAGCGAGACAGAAGGAAACACCATATATTTT	CASSETEGNTIYF
NA	TRBV27	TRBJ1-1	TRBD1	TGTGCCAGCATGAAGGGGGACAGGCGGACTGAAGCTTTCTTT	CASMKGDRRTEAFF
NA	TRBV5-1	TRBJ1-5	TRBD1	TGCGCCAGCAGCTTGGTACCGGGACAGGGTGATCAGCCCCAGCATTTT	CASSLVPGQGDQPQHF
NA	TRBV28	TRBJ1-5	TRBD1	TGTGCCAGCAGCCTAACGACAGGGGGCTACAATCAGCCCCAGCATTTT	CASSLTTGGYNQPQHF
NA	TRBV6-5	TRBJ2-7	NA	TGTGCCAGCAGTTACTCGTTTTGGAACGAGCAGTACTTC	CASSYSFWNEQYF
NA	TRBV28	TRBJ1-2	NA	TGTGCAACCAAGGGCAGGGGTTCCTATGGCTACACCTTC	CATKGRGSYGYTF
once	TRBV3-1/TRBV3-2	TRBJ1-1	TRBD1	TGTGCCAGCAGCCGTAGGGGGCAGGGAGGCACTGAAGCTTTCTTT	CASSRRGQGGTEAFF
NA	TRBV9	TRBJ2-7	TRBD1	TGTGCCAGCAGCCCCGACAGGGCCGCCTACGAGCAGTACTTC	CASSPDRAAYEQYF
NA	TRBV7-8	TRBJ2-2	NA	TGTGCCAGCAGCTTAGTTGGCGGGGAGCTGTTTTTT	CASSLVGGELFF
once	TRBV7-8	TRBJ1-1	NA	TGTGCCAGCAGCGGGGGGGTCGCAGGGTTTAGCACTGAAGCTTTCTTT	CASSGGVAGFSTEAFF
once	TRBV28	TRBJ2-7	TRBD1	TGTGCCAGCAGTTTTAACAGGGGGGTATCCTACGAGCAGTACTTC	CASSFNRGVSYEQYF
NA	TRBV7-2	TRBJ2-1	TRBD1	TGTGCCAGCAGCGCACAGGGGGGAGACTACAATGAGCAGTTCTTC	CASSAQGGDYNEQFF
NA	TRBV5-1	TRBJ1-4	TRBD1	TGCGCCAGCAGCCCCGGGACAGGGGTCGAAAAACTGTTTTTT	CASSPGTGVEKLFF
NA	TRBV19	TRBJ1-2	TRBD1	TGTGCCAGTAGCAAAGACAGGGCTAAGTATGGCTACACCTTC	CASSKDRAKYGYTF
once	TRBV6-5	TRBJ1-4	NA	TGTGCCAGCAGTCAGGACAGTGAAAAACTGTTTTTT	CASSQDSEKLFF
NA	TRBV9	TRBJ1-1	NA	TGTGCCAGCAGCGCCCAGGGACGGTACATGAACACTGAAGCTTTCTTT	CASSAQGRYMNTEAFF
NA	TRBV7-3	TRBJ1-2	TRBD1	TGTGCCAGCAGCTTAGACGGGACAGGGTTCTATGGCTACACCTTC	CASSLDGTGFYGYTF